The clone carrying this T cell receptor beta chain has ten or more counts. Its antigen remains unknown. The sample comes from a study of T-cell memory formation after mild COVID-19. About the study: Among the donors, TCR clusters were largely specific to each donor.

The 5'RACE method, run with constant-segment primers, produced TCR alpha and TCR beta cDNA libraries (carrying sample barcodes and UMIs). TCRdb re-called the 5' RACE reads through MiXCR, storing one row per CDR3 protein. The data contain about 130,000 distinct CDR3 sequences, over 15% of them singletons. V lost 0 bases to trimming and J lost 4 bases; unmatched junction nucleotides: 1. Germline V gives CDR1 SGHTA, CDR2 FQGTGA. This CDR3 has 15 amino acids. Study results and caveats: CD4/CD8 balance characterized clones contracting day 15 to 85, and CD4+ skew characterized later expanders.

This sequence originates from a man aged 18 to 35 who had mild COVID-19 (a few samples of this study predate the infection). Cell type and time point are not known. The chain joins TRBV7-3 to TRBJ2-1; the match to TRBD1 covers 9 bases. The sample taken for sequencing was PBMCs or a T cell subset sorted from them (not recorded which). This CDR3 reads CASSLTQGAYNEQFF. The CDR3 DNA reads TGTGCCAGCAGCTTAACACAGGGGGCTTACAATGAGCAGTTCTTC.